Here is one T cell receptor beta chain with its context. Its antigen is still unknown. The input lacks base qualities; no much larger clone sits a single base away. Library construction relied on the immunoSEQ multiplex PCR assay. TCRdb re-hosts the immuneACCESS table, in-frame sequences only. Its copies lack some clones; in the studies checked, an unresolved V gene accounts for under half of them, and the cause for the rest is not known. The sample includes around 100,000 clones, with over 95% observed a single time. Over 0.2% of the sample is taken by the ten largest. This sample was included in a study of technical replicates of blood from several donors (dated 2017 in TCRdb). V was cut back by 5 bases and J by 7 bases, leaving a gap of 13 bases between them. The CDR3 holds 13 amino acids from the cysteine to the phenylalanine. Solely the CDR3 DNA is kept, with 39 bases framed from the first base. CDR1 and CDR2 were assigned from the germline V gene as SGDLS and YYNGEE.

What was sequenced was T cells isolated from PBMCs. The V and J segments used are TRBV9 and TRBJ2-1, with TRBD2 perhaps the D gene, on 6 matching bases. The TCR comes from a human donor in good health. The DNA sequence is TGTGCCAGCAGTTTTTCTGGGGGGAATGAGCAGTTCTTC. This sequence encodes CASSFSGGNEQFF.